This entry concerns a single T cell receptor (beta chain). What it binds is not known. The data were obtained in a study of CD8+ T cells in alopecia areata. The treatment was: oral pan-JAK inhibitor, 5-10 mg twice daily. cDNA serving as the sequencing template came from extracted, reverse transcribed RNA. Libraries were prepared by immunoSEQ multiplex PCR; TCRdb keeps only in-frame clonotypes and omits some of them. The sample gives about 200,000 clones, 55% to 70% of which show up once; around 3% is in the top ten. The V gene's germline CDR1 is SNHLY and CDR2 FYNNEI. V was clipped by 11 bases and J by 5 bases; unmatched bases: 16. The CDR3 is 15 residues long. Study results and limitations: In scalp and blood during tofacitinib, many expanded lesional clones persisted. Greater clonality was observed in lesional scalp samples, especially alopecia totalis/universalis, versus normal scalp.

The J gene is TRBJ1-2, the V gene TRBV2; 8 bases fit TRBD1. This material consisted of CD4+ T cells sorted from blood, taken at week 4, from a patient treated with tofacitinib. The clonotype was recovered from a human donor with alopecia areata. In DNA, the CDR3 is TGTGCCTGCCGCCCAACGGACAGGGTAGGGTATGGCTACACCTTC. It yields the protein CACRPTDRVGYGYTF.